The present T cell receptor (beta chain) was sequenced within a study of shared clonotypes between healthy human individuals. The V gene lost 1 base and the J gene lost 0 bases, with 19 bases spanning the gap. In germline, CDR1 is MDHEN, CDR2 SYDVKM. This CDR3 has 19 amino acids. Study outcomes and limitations: Some naive CD4 clonotypes, roughly 4.7%, turned up in common across a few donors.

The naive CD8 population came from CD45RO-negative cells selected for CCR7, without terminally differentiated effector memory CD45RA+ cells. Notes on this clone: The antigen remains unidentified.

The method was immunoSEQ multiplex PCR; TCRdb's version includes in-frame clones alone and lacks a portion of them. The table lists a few million clones, roughly 93% of them singletons, with more than 1.5% in the top ten. The chain combines TRBV28 with TRBJ2-4; D not resolved. The sample comprised naive CD8+ T cells from PBMCs. The sequence derives from a man between 18 and 35 years old in good health. Some clones in this sample may be carry-over from other donors' samples. In DNA form, the CDR3 reads TGTGCCAGCAGTTTATCGTTGTTCGGAGATTATCTAGCCAAAAACATTCAGTACTTC. Protein: CASSLSLFGDYLAKNIQYF.